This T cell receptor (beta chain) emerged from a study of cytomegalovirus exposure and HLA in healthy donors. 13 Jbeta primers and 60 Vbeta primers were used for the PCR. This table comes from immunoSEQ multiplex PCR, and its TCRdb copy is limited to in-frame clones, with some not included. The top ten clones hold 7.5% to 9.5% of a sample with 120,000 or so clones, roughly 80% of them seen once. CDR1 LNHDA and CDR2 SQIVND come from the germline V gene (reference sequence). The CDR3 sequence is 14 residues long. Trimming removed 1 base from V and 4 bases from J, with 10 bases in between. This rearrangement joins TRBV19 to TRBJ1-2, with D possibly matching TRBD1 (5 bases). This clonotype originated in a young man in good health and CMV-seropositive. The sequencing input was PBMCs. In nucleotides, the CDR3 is TGTGCCAGTAGTATAGTCCCAGGGATCTATGGCTACACCTTC. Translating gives CASSIVPGIYGYTF.